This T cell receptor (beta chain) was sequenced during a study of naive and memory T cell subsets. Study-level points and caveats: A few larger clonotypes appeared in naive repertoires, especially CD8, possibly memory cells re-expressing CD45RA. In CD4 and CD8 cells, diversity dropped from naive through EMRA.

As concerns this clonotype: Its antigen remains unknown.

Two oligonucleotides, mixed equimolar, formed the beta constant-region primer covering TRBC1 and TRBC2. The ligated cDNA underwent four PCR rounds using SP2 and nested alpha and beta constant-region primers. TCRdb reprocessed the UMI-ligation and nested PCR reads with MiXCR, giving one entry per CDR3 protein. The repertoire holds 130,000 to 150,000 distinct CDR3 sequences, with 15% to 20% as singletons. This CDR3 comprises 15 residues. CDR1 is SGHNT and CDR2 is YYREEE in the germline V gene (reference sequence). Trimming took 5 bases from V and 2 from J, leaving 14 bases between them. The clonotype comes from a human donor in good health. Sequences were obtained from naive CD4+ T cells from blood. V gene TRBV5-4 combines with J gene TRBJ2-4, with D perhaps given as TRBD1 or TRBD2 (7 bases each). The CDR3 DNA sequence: TGTGCCAGCAGTAGGGAGGGACAGACCAAAAACATTCAGTACTTC. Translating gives CASSREGQTKNIQYF.